The 10 T cell receptor beta chains below come from one sample, sequenced in a study of CD8 T cells in ankylosing spondylitis. MiXCR was run by TCRdb on the 5' RACE reads, yielding one entry per CDR3 protein. The sample has some 800,000 distinct CDR3 sequences, about 11% seen once. Points from the study as a whole: Ankylosing spondylitis blood appeared to be characterized by a TCR beta motif of eight highly homologous variants.

No antigen has been identified for these receptors. Sequencing input: blood, either unsorted or a sorted T cell fraction (not recorded which). Source of these receptors: a male donor with ankylosing spondylitis.

At least ten counts were recorded for this clonotype. This sequence joins TRBV5-1 and TRBJ2-1; maybe TRBD1 (5 bases). The CDR3 is 14 amino acids. The V and J ends lost 4 bases and 5 bases respectively, with 13 bases between them. CDR1 and CDR2 (germline): SGHRS, YFSETQ. The CDR3 DNA reads TGCGCCAGCAGCGTTCAGGGAAGGGACAATGAGCAGTTCTTC. As protein: CASSVQGRDNEQFF.

V gene TRBV11-1 combines with J gene TRBJ2-2, with D unclear. The CDR3 runs to 14 residues. The V end lost 2 bases, the J end lost 6 bases, and 10 bases lay between the germline ends. The V gene's germline CDR1 is SGHAT and CDR2 FQDESV (reference sequence). The CDR3 DNA reads TGTGCCAGCAGCTTAAGGATCGGGTCCGGGGAGCTGTTTTTT. Translated: CASSLRIGSGELFF. The full variable domain, with the rest looked up from reference TRBV11-1 and TRBJ2-2, is EAEVAQSPRYKITEKSQAVAFWCDPISGHATLYWYRQILGQGPELLVQFQDESVVDDSQLPKDRFSAERLKGVDSTLKIQPAELGDSAMYLCASSLRIGSGELFFGEGSRLTVL.

This clonotype was counted only a few times. The chain combines TRBV30 with TRBJ2-5; 7 bases map to TRBD1. The trim removed 0 bases at V and 3 bases at J, leaving 4 bases unmatched. Looked up from germline, CDR1 is GTSNPN and CDR2 is SVGIG (reference sequence). This CDR3 region has 14 residues. CDR3 sequence reads: CAWSVKGGEETQYF. The DNA of the CDR3 is TGTGCCTGGAGTGTGAAAGGGGGCGAAGAGACCCAGTACTTC.

This clonotype was seen a few times. The CDR3 region is CSARVAGLRGNEQFF. CDR3 nucleotides: TGCAGTGCTAGAGTAGCGGGGTTGAGGGGCAATGAGCAGTTCTTC. This chain uses TRBV20-1 with TRBJ2-1; 8 positions agree with TRBD2. The CDR3 totals 15 residues. Germline CDR1 DFQATT, CDR2 SNEGSKA (reference sequence). The V gene end was trimmed by 1 base and the J gene end by 6 bases; junction bases not matched to a gene: 8.

This clonotype was detected a few times. The rearrangement joins TRBV20-1 to TRBJ2-5, with TRBD2 matching over 8 bases. Germline V gene lookup returns CDR1 DFQATT and CDR2 SNEGSKA (reference sequence). Germline trimming cut 0 bases from V and 4 bases from J; bases unmatched to any gene: 10. CDR3 size: 16 residues. The CDR3 loop reads CSARDEGGGRRETQYF. For the CDR3, the DNA is TGCAGTGCTAGAGATGAGGGGGGCGGGAGGCGAGAGACCCAGTACTTC.

This chain uses TRBV27 with TRBJ2-7; a weak D match, TRBD1 (6 bases). The CDR3 length is 15 residues. Germline loops: CDR1 MNHEY, CDR2 SMNVEV (reference sequence). Trimming removed 6 bases at V and 1 base at J, with 16 bases between. CDR3 sequence (DNA): TGTGCCAGCAGCGAGCTCGGACAGTCTTCCTACGAGCAGTACTTC. It codes for CASSELGQSSYEQYF.

This clonotype was counted only a few times. The chain is built from TRBV4-3 and TRBJ1-5; D not resolved. V lost 0 bases to trimming and J lost 3 bases, with 9 bases between them. The CDR3 is 15 residues long. CDR1 and CDR2 (germline): LGHNA, YSLEER. The CDR3 DNA follows: TGCGCCAGCAGCCAAGACCGAGGCTTCAATCAGCCCCAGCATTTT. This gives the protein CASSQDRGFNQPQHF.

The chain recombines TRBV5-1 with TRBJ2-3; 8 bases align to TRBD1. Germline CDR1 reads SGHRS; CDR2 reads YFSETQ. CDR3 length equals 14 residues. V shed 5 bases, J shed 2 bases, and the junction held 4 bases outside the gene matches. The CDR3 DNA sequence: TGCGCCAGCAGGGACAGGGTCGACACAGATACGCAGTATTTT. Translated: CASRDRVDTDTQYF.

In this sample, this clonotype turned up many times. The chain is built from TRBV6-5 and TRBJ2-3; D call uncertain. Germline V lookup: CDR1 MNHEY, CDR2 SVGAGI. This CDR3 is 12 amino acids long. Between the trimmed V and J ends, which lost 8 bases and 4 bases, there was a span of 10 bases. The CDR3: CASSPRADTQYF. In DNA, the CDR3 is TGTGCCAGCTCACCACGGGCAGATACGCAGTATTTT.

This clonotype was found many times. The CDR3 coding sequence is TGCAGTGCTAGAGATACAGGGGTTGGCACTGAAGCTTTCTTT. This translates into CSARDTGVGTEAFF. The J gene is TRBJ1-1, the V gene TRBV20-1; 7 positions match TRBD1. Germline values: CDR1 DFQATT, CDR2 SNEGSKA (reference sequence). The CDR3 is 14 amino acids. The trim removed 0 bases at V and 4 bases at J, leaving 5 bases unmatched.